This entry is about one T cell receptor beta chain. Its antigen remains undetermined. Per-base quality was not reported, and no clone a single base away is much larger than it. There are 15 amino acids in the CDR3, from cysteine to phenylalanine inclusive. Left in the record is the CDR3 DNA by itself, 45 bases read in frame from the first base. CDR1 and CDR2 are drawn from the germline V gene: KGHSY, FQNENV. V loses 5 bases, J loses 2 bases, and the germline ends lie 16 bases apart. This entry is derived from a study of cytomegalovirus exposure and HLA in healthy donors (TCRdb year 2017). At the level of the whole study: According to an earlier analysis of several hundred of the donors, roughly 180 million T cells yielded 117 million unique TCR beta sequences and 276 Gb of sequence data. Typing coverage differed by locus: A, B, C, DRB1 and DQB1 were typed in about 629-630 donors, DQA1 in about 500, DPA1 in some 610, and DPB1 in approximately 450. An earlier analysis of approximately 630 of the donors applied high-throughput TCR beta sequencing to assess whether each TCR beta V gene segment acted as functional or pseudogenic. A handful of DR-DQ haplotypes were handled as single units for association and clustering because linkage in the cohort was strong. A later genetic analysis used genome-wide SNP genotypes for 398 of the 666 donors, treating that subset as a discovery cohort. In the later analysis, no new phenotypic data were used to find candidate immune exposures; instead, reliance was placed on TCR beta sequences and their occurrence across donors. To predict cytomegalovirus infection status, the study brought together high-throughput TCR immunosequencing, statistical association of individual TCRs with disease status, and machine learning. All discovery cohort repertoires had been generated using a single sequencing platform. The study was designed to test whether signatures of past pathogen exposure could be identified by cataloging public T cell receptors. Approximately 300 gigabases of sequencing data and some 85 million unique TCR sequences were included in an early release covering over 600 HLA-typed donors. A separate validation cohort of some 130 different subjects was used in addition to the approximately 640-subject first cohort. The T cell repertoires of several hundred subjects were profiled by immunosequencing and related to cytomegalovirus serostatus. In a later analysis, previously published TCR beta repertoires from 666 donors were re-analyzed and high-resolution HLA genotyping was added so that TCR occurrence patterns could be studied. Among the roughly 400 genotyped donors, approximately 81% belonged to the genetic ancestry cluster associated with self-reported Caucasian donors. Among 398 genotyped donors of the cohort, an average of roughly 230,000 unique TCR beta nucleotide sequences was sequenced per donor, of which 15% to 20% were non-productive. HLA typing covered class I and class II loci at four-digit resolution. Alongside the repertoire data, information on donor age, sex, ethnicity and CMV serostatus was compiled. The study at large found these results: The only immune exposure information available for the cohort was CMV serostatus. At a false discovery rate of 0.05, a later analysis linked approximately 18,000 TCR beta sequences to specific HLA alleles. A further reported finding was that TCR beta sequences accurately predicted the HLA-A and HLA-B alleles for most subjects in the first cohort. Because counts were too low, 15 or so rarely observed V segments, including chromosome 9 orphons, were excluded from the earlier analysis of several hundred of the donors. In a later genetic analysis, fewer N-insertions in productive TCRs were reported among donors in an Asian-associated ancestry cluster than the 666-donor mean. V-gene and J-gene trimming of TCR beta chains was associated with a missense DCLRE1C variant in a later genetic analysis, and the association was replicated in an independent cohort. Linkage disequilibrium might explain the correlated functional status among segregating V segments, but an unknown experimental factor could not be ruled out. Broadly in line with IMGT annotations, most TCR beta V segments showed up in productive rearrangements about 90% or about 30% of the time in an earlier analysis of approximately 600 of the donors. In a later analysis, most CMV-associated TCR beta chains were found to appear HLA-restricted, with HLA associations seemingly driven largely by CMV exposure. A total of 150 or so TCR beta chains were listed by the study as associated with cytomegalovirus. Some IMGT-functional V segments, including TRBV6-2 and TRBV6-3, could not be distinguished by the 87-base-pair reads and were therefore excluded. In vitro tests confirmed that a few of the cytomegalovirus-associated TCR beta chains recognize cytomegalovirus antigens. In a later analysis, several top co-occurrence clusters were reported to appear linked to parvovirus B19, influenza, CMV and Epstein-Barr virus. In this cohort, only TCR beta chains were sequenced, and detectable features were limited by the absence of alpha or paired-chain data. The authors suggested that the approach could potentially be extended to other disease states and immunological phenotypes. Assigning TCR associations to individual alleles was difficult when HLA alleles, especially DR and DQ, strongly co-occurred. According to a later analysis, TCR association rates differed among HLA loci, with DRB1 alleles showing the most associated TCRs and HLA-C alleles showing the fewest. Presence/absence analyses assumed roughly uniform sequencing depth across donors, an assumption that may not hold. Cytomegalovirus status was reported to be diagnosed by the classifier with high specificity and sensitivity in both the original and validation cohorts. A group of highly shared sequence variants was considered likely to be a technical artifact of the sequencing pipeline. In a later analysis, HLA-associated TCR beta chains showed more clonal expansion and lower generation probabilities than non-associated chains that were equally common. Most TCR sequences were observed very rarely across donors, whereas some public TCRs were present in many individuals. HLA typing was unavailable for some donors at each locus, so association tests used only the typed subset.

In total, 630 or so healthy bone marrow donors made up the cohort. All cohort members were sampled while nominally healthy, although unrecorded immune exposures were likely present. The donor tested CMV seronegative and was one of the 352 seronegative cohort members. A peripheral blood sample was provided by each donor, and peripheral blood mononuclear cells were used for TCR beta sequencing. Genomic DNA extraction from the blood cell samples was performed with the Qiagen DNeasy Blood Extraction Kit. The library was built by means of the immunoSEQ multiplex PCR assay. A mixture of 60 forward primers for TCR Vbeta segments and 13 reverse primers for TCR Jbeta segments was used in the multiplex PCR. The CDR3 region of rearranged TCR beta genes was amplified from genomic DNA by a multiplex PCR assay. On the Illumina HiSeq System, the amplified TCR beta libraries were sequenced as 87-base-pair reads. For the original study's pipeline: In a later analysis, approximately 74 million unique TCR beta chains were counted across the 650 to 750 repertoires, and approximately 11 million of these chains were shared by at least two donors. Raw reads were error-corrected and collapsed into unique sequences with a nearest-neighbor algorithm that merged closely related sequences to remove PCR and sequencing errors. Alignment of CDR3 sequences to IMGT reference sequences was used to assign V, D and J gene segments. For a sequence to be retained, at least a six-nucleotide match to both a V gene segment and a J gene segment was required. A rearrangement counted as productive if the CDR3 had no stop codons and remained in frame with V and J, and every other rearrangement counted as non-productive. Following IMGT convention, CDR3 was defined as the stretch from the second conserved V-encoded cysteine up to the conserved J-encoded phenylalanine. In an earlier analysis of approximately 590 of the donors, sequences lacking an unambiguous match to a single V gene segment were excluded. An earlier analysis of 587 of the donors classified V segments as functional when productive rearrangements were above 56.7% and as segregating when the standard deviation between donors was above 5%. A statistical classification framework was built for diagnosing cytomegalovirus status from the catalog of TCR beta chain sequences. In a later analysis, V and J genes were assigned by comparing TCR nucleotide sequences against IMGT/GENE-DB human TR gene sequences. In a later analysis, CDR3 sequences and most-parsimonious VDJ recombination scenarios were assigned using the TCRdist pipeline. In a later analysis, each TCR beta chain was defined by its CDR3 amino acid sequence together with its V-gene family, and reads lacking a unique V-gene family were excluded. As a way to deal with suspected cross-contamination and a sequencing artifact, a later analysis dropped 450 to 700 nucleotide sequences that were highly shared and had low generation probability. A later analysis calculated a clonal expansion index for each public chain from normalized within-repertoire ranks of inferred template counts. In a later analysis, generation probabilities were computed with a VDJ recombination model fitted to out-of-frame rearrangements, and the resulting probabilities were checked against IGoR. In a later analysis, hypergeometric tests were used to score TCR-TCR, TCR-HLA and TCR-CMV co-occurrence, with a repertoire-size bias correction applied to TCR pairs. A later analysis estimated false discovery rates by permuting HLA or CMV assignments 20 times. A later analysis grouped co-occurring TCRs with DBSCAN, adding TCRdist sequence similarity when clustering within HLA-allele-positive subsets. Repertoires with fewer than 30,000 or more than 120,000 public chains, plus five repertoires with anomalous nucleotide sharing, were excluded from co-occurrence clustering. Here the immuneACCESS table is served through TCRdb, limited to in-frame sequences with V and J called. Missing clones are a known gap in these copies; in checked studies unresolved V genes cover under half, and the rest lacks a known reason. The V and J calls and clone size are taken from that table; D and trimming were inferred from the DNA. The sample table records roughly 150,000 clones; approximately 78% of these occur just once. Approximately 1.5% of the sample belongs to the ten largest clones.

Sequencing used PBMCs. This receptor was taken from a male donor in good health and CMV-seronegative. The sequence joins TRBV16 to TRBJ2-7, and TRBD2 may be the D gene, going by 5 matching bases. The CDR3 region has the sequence CASSYRSGLTYEQYF. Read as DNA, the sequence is TGTGCCAGCAGCTACCGGAGTGGACTGACCTACGAGCAGTACTTC. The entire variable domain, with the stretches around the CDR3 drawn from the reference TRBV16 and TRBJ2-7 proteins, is GEEVAQTPKHLVRGEGQKAKLYCAPIKGHSYVFWYQQVLKNEFKFLISFQNENVFDETGMPKERFSAKCLPNSPCSLEIQATKLEDSAVYFCASSYRSGLTYEQYFGPGTRLTVT.